Sequencing of this T cell receptor beta chain was carried out in a study of metastatic and nonmetastatic thyroid tumors. Study-level background: It was across blood and tumor or nodule tissue from malignant and benign thyroid patients that repertoires were compared.

The table lists this clone with many counts. What it recognizes is unknown. Trimming at V came to 5 bases and at J to 6 bases, leaving 13 bases not matched to a gene. CDR1 is SGHKS and CDR2 is YYEKEE in the germline V gene (reference sequence). The CDR3 extends over 16 amino acids. Findings and caveats of the study: A significant increase in TCR beta diversity was reportedly seen in malignant thyroid tumors relative to benign nodules, in blood and tumor.

Each patient went into thyroid surgery without having received any treatment. Authors' processing steps: Differences in CDR3 between clinicopathological groups were drawn on to build a classifier intended to discriminate distant-metastatic papillary thyroid cancer patients. TCRdb reassembled clones from the PCR reads with MiXCR. TCRdb, not the authors, supplied the V and J calls. Of about 93,000 clones detected, 9.5% to 15% appear once; the ten largest clones hold around 10%. The chain employs TRBV5-5 and TRBJ1-5, with TRBD1 matching 8 bases. Material for sequencing was blood. This TCR was sampled from a female donor with papillary thyroid cancer or a benign thyroid nodule (not recorded which). Some clones in this sample may be carry-over from other donors' samples. As DNA, the CDR3 is TGTGCCAGCAGACCCTCCTCAGGGGGCTTACTTCAGCCCCAGCATTTT. It specifies CASRPSSGGLLQPQHF.